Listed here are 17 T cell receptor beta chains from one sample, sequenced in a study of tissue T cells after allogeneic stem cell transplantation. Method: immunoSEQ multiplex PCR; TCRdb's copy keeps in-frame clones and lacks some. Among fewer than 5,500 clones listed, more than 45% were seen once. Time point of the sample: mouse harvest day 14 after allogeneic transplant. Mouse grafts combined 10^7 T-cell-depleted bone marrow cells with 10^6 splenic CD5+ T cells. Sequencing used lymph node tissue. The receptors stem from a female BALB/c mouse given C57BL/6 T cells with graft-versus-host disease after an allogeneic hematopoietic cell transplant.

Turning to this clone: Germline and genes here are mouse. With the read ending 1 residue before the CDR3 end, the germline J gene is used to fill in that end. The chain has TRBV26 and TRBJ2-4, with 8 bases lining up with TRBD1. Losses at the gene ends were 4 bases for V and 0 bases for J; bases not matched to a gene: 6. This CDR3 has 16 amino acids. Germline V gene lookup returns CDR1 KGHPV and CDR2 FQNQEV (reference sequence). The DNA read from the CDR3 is TGTGCCAGCAGTCCCCGGGACAGGAGTAGTCAAAACACCTTGTAC. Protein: CASSPRDRSSQNTLY. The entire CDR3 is CASSPRDRSSQNTLYF.

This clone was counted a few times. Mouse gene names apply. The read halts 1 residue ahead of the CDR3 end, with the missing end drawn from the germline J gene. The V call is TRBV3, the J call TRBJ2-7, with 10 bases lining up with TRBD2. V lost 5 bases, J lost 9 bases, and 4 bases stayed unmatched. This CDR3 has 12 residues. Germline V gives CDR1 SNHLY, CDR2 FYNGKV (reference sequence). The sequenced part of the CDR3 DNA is TGTGCCAGCAGCCCTCTGGGGGGGCCACAGTAC. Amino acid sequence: CASSPLGGPQY. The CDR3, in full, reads CASSPLGGPQYF.

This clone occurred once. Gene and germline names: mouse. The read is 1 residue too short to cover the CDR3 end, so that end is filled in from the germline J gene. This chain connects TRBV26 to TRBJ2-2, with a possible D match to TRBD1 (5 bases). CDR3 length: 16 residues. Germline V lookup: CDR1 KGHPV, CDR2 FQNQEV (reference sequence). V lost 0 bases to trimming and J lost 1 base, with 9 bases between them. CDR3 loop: CASSLSPGRNTGQLYF. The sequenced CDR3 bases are TGTGCCAGCAGTCTGTCGCCAGGGAGAAACACCGGGCAGCTCTAC.

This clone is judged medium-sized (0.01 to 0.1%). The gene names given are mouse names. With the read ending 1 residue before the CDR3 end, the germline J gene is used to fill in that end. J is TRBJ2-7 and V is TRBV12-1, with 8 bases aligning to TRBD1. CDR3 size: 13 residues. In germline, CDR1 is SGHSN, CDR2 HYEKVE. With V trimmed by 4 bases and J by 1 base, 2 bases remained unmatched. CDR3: CASSRQGSYEQYF. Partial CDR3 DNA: TGTGCCAGCTCCCGACAGGGGTCCTATGAACAGTAC.

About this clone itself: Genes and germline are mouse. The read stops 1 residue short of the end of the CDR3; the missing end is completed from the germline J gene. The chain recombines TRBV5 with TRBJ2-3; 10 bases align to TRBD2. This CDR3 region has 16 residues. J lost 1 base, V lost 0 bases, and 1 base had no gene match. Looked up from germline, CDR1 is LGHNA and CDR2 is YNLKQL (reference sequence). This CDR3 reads CASSQDLGGRAETLYF. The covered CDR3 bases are TGTGCCAGCAGCCAAGACCTGGGGGGGCGTGCAGAAACGCTGTAT.

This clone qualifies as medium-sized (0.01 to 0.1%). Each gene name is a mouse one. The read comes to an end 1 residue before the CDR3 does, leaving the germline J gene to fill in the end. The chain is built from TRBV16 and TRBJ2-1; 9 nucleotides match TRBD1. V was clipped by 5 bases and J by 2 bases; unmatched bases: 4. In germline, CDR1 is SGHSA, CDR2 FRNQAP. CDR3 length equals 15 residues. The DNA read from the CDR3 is TGTGCAAGCAGCAACCGGGACAGGGACTATGCTGAGCAGTTC. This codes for CASSNRDRDYAEQF. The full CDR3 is CASSNRDRDYAEQFF.

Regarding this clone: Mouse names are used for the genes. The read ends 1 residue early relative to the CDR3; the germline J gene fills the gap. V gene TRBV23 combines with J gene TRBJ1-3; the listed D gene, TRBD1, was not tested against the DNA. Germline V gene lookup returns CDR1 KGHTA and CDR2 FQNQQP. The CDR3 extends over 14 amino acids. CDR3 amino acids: CSSSRTDSGNTLYF. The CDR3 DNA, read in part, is TGCTCCAGCAGCAGGACAGATTCTGGAAATACGCTCTAT.

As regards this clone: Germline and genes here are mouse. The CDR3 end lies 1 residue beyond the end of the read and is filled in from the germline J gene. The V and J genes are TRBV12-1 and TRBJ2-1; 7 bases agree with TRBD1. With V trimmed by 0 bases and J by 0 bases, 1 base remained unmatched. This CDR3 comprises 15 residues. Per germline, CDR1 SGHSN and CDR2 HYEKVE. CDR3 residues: CASSLGTDNYAEQFF. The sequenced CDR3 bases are TGTGCCAGCTCTCTCGGGACAGATAACTATGCTGAGCAGTTC.

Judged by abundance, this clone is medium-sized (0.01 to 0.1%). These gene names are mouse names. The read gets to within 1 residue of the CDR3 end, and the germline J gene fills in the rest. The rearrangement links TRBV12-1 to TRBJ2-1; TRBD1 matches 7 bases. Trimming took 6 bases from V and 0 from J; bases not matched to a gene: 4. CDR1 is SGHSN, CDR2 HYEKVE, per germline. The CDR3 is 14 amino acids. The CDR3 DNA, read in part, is TGTGCCAGCCGCCGGGACAGTAACTATGCTGAGCAGTTC. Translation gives CASRRDSNYAEQF. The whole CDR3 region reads CASRRDSNYAEQFF. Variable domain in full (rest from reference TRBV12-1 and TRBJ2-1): DSGVVQSPRHIIKEKGGRSVLTCIPISGHSNVVWYQQTLGKELKFLIQHYEKVERDKGFLPSRFSVQQFDDYHSEMNMSALELEDSAMYFCASRRDSNYAEQFFGPGTRLTVL.

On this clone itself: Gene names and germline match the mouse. The CDR3 is CASSIRGGAETLYF. CDR3 DNA, as far as it was read: TGTGCCAGCAGTATAAGGGGAGGGGCAGAAACGCTGTAT. This chain uses TRBV19 with TRBJ2-3, with D perhaps TRBD1 (5 bases). The read is 1 residue too short to cover the CDR3 end, so that end is filled in from the germline J gene. This CDR3 is built from 14 residues. Germline V gene sequence: CDR1 FNHDT, CDR2 SITEND (reference sequence). V lost 1 base and J lost 3, with 9 bases in between.

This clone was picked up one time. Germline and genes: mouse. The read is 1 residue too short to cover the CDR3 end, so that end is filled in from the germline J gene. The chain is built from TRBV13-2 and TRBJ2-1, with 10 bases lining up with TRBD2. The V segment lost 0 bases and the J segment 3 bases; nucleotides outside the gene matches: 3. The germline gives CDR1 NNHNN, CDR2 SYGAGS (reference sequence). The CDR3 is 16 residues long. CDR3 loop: CASGDARTGGYAEQFF. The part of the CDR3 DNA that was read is TGTGCCAGCGGTGATGCCCGGACTGGGGGCTATGCTGAGCAGTTC.

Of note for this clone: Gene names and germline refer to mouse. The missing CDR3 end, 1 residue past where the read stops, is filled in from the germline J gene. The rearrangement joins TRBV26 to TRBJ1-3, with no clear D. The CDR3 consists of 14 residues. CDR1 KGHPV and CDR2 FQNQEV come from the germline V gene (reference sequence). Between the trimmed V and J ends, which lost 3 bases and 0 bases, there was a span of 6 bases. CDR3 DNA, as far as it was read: TGTGCCAGCAGTCTAGGGTCTTCTGGAAATACGCTCTAT. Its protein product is CASSLGSSGNTLY. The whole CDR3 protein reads CASSLGSSGNTLYF.

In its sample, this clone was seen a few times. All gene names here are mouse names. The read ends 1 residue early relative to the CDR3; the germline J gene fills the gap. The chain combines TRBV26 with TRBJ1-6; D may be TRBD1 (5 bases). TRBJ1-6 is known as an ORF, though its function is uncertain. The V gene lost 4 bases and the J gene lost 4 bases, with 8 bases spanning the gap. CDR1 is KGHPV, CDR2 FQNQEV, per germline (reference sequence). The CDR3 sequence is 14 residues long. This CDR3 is CASSRTGYNSPLYF. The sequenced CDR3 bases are TGTGCCAGCAGTCGAACAGGTTATAATTCGCCCCTCTAC.

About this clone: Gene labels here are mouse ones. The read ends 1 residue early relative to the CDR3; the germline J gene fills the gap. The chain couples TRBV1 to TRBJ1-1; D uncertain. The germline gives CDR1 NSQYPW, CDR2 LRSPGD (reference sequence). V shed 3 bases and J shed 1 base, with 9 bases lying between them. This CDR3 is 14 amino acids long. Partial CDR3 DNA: TGCACCTGCAGTGCGTTCCATAAAAACACAGAAGTCTTC. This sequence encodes CTCSAFHKNTEVF. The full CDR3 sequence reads CTCSAFHKNTEVFF.

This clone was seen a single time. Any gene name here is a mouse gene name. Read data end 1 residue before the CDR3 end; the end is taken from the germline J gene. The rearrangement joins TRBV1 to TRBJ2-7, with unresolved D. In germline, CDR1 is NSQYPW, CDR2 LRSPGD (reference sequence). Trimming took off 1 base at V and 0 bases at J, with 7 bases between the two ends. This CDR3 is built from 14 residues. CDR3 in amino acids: CTCSAGQSSYEQYF. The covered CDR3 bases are TGCACCTGCAGTGCAGGACAAAGCTCCTATGAACAGTAC.

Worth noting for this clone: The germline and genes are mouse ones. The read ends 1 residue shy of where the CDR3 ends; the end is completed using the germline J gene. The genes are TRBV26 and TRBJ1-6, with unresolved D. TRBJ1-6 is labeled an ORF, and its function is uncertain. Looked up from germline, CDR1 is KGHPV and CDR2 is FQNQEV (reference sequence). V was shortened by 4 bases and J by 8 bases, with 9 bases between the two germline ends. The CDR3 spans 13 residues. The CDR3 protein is CASSPRRDSPLYF. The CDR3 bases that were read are TGTGCCAGCAGTCCCCGGCGCGATTCGCCCCTCTAC.

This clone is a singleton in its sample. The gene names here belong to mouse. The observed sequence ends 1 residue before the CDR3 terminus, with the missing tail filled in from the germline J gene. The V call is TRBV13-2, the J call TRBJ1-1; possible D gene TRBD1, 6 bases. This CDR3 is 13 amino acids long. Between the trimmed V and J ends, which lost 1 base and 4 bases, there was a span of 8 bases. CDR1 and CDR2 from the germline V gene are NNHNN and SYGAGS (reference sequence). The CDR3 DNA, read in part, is TGTGCCAGCGGTGATAGGGGGGGCACAGAAGTCTTC. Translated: CASGDRGGTEVF. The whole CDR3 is CASGDRGGTEVFF.